These T cell receptor beta chains were read from a single sample in a study of T cells in Graves' hyperthyroidism and ophthalmopathy. One entry per CDR3 protein results from TCRdb running MiXCR on the multiplex PCR reads. Of around 55,000 distinct CDR3 sequences in the sample, about half are singletons; the top ten hold about 9%. The sequenced sample was blood. The source is a woman aged 45-65 years with Graves' ophthalmopathy. The CDR3 runs from the conserved cysteine through the conserved F or W. The D gene is left open where the match is weak. Clone size is shown for a subset of rows, as once, few, many or a class of expanded clone.

TRBV7-2	TRBD2	many	TRBJ2-1	CASSLARVTFSLAGAGNEQFF	TGTGCCAGCAGCTTAGCCCGAGTAACCTTCTCACTAGCGGGAGCGGGCAATGAGCAGTTCTTC
TRBV27	.	.	TRBJ1-4	CASSPTGGGEKLFF	TGTGCCAGCAGTCCAACTGGCGGGGGTGAAAAACTGTTTTTT
TRBV20-1	TRBD2	many	TRBJ2-1	CSATGTSGSGNEQFF	TGCAGTGCAACCGGGACTAGCGGGAGCGGAAATGAGCAGTTCTTC
TRBV19	TRBD2	once	TRBJ2-7	CASRPIAGDFYEQYF	TGTGCCAGTAGGCCAATAGCGGGGGACTTCTACGAGCAGTACTTC
TRBV13	.	.	TRBJ2-1	CASSILPGQTYNEQFF	TGTGCCAGCAGCATTTTACCGGGACAAACCTACAATGAGCAGTTCTTC
TRBV15	TRBD1	once	TRBJ2-1	CATSKDRAYYNEQFF	TGTGCCACCAGCAAGGACAGGGCCTACTACAATGAGCAGTTCTTC
TRBV6-1	.	.	TRBJ1-5	CASSYNIDQPQHF	TGTGCCAGCAGTTATAACATCGATCAGCCCCAGCATTTT
TRBV4-2	.	many	TRBJ2-2	CASSQDGGVANTGELFF	TGTGCCAGCAGCCAAGATGGAGGGGTCGCGAACACCGGGGAGCTGTTTTTT
TRBV12-3/TRBV12-4	.	many	TRBJ2-3	CASSFSGRDTQYF	TGTGCCAGCAGTTTTTCAGGGAGGGATACGCAGTATTTT
TRBV20-1	.	many	TRBJ2-3	CSASGGGAADTQYF	TGCAGTGCTAGCGGAGGTGGTGCTGCGGATACGCAGTATTTT
TRBV13	TRBD1	.	TRBJ2-1	CASSYGAGTGGYNEQFF	TGTGCCAGCAGCTATGGGGCCGGGACAGGGGGTTACAATGAGCAGTTCTTC
TRBV7-2	TRBD2	many	TRBJ2-3	CASRAGTSVDTQYF	TGTGCCAGCAGGGCCGGGACTAGTGTGGATACGCAGTATTTT
TRBV19	.	.	TRBJ1-5	CASSMLWDQTQHF	TGTGCCAGTAGTATGTTGTGGGACCAGACCCAGCATTTT
TRBV11-1	TRBD1	many	TRBJ2-7	CASSLVRGNEQYF	TGTGCCAGCAGCTTAGTCAGGGGGAACGAGCAGTACTTC
TRBV20-1	.	many	TRBJ1-2	CSARGREGRVTF	TGCAGTGCTAGAGGACGCGAGGGGCGGGTCACCTTC
TRBV7-3	TRBD2	.	TRBJ2-7	CASSPRAGGIYEQYF	TGTGCCAGCAGCCCTAGAGCGGGAGGAATCTACGAGCAGTACTTC
TRBV12-3/TRBV12-4	.	many	TRBJ2-3	CASRRSTGGDTQYF	TGTGCCAGCAGGCGGTCCACCGGTGGAGATACGCAGTATTTT
TRBV7-9	TRBD1	.	TRBJ1-5	CASSFRPGQGGIRNQPQHF	TGTGCCAGCAGCTTTCGTCCGGGACAGGGGGGGATACGCAATCAGCCCCAGCATTTT
TRBV10-3	TRBD2	.	TRBJ2-1	CAISESGLAVGNEQFF	TGTGCCATCAGTGAGTCAGGACTAGCCGTGGGAAATGAGCAGTTCTTC
TRBV6-6	.	.	TRBJ1-1	CASSSRGSPNTEALF	TGTGCCAGCAGTTCCCGGGGGAGCCCGAACACTGAAGCTCTCTTT
TRBV5-1	.	.	TRBJ2-3	CASSLAGRNTDTQYF	TGCGCCAGCAGCTTGGCAGGGCGGAACACAGATACGCAGTATTTT
TRBV29-1	TRBD1	.	TRBJ1-2	CSVDGQGGGRGYGYTF	TGCAGCGTTGACGGACAGGGAGGGGGGAGGGGCTATGGCTACACCTTC
TRBV25-1	.	medium-sized	TRBJ1-2	CASSDRANYGYTF	TGTGCCAGCAGTGATCGGGCTAACTATGGCTACACCTTC
TRBV14	.	many	TRBJ1-3	CASSPSGNTIYF	TGTGCCAGCAGCCCTTCTGGAAACACCATATATTTT
TRBV20-1	TRBD1	.	TRBJ1-5	CSARDGGTGNYEHF	TGCAGTGCTAGAGATGGGGGGACAGGGAACTACGAGCATTTT
TRBV6-5	.	many	TRBJ2-7	CASAGTGERAYEQYF	TGTGCCAGCGCGGGAACCGGGGAGCGGGCCTACGAGCAGTACTTC
TRBV19	.	.	TRBJ1-1	CASKIGGTNTEAFF	TGTGCCAGTAAGATCGGCGGTACAAACACTGAAGCTTTCTTT
TRBV7-9	TRBD2	.	TRBJ2-7	CASSQASGGLYEQYF	TGTGCCAGCAGCCAGGCTAGCGGGGGACTCTACGAGCAGTACTTC
TRBV5-4	.	many	TRBJ2-3	CASSLVSGSPDTQYF	TGTGCCAGCAGCTTGGTAAGCGGGTCCCCAGATACGCAGTATTTT
TRBV10-2	TRBD1	.	TRBJ2-1	CASSGRDRGGNGQFF	TGCGCCAGCAGTGGCCGGGACAGGGGAGGCAATGGGCAGTTCTTC
TRBV24-1	TRBD2	.	TRBJ2-1	CVTSGLACNEQFF	TGTGTCACTAGCGGACTAGCGTGCAATGAGCAGTTCTTC
TRBV4-1	TRBD2	many	TRBJ2-1	CASSQVGGDEQFF	TGCGCCAGCAGCCAGGTTGGGGGGGATGAGCAGTTCTTC
TRBV28	TRBD1	.	TRBJ1-2	CASNPFGTASNYGYTF	TGTGCCAGCAATCCCTTCGGGACAGCTTCTAACTATGGCTACACCTTC
TRBV29-1	.	medium-sized	TRBJ1-2	CSVDHRSNYGYTF	TGCAGCGTTGACCACAGGAGCAACTATGGCTACACCTTC
TRBV6-5	.	many	TRBJ1-5	CASSYLEGRVWGNQPQHF	TGTGCCAGCAGTTACTTAGAAGGCAGGGTCTGGGGCAATCAGCCCCAGCATTTT
TRBV29-1	.	many	TRBJ1-4	CSVEALGVPFF	TGCAGCGTTGAAGCCCTGGGGGTTCCGTTTTTT
TRBV9	.	many	TRBJ2-7	CASSATGNSYEQYF	TGTGCCAGCAGCGCGACCGGGAACTCCTACGAGCAGTACTTC
TRBV5-6	.	many	TRBJ2-3	CASSPGVADTQYF	TGTGCCAGCAGCCCGGGAGTTGCAGATACGCAGTATTTT
TRBV10-3	TRBD1	.	TRBJ1-1	CAITPGQGTEAFF	TGTGCCATCACTCCGGGACAGGGGACTGAAGCTTTCTTT
TRBV27	TRBD2	.	TRBJ2-1	CASSLISGGAGEQFF	TGTGCCAGCAGTTTAATTAGCGGGGGGGCCGGTGAGCAGTTCTTC
TRBV6-2/TRBV6-3	.	many	TRBJ2-3	CASSLKGSGADTQYF	TGTGCCAGCAGTTTAAAGGGGTCTGGCGCAGATACGCAGTATTTT